One sample yielded the 27 T cell receptor beta chains listed below, sequenced in a study of blood T cells in healthy people across ages. Alongside a J-beta primer mix, a sample-barcoded 5' primer served in a second PCR lasting roughly 7 to 12 cycles. TCRdb re-called the 5' RACE reads with MiXCR, one entry per CDR3 protein. This sample has over 600,000 distinct CDR3 sequences, with 35% to 50% found just once. Sequenced input: blood. The source of these receptors is a man older than 75 in good health.

V and J are TRBV14 and TRBJ2-5; 7 bases match TRBD2. Germline CDR1 reads SGHDN; CDR2 reads FVKESK. Trimming cost V 6 bases and J 11 bases; bases outside gene matches: 12. The CDR3 length is 13 residues. The CDR3 sequence: CASSLRLAREQYF. In DNA, the CDR3 is TGTGCCAGCAGTCTCAGACTAGCAAGGGAGCAGTACTTC.

This clonotype was recorded a few times. The chain is built from TRBV18 and TRBJ2-1; 10 bases are a match to TRBD1. The CDR3 covers 15 residues. V shed 3 bases and J 5 bases; nucleotides not matched to a gene: 4. Germline loops: CDR1 KGHSH, CDR2 LQKENI. The CDR3 loop is CASSPFGTGDNEQFF. The DNA for the CDR3 is TGTGCCAGCTCACCGTTCGGGACAGGGGACAATGAGCAGTTCTTC.

The V and J genes are TRBV6-2 or TRBV6-3 and TRBJ1-5; TRBD1 might be the D (5 bases). V was shortened by 7 bases and J by 7 bases, with 20 bases between the two germline ends. The CDR3 runs to 15 residues. Germline assignment: CDR1 MNHEY and CDR2 SVGEGT. CDR3 coding DNA: TGTGCCAGCACTTCTTACTCAGGGATACAACAGCCCCAGCATTTT. Amino acid sequence: CASTSYSGIQQPQHF.

This clonotype was counted a single time. This rearrangement joins TRBV18 to TRBJ2-3; maybe TRBD2 (6 bases). Per the germline V gene, CDR1 is KGHSH and CDR2 is LQKENI. Trimming pared 5 bases from V and 4 bases from J, leaving 13 bases between. The CDR3 has 14 residues. The CDR3 DNA reads as TGTGCCAGCTCAGCCGGGACTTTCGCAGATACGCAGTATTTT. Its translation is CASSAGTFADTQYF.

V and J are TRBV7-2 and TRBJ2-3; D is uncertain. The germline V and J ends were trimmed by 5 bases and 7 bases, with 10 bases remaining between them. Germline lookup yields CDR1 SGHTA and CDR2 FQGNSA. This CDR3 has 12 residues. CDR3 DNA sequence: TGTGCCAGCAGCGATCCTGGATATACGCAGTATTTT. It codes for CASSDPGYTQYF.

The V gene is TRBV7-8, the J gene TRBJ2-5; 10 bases map to TRBD2. Trimming took 5 bases from V and 4 from J; bases not matched to a gene: 10. Germline lookup yields CDR1 SGHVS and CDR2 FQNEAQ. The CDR3 length is 16 residues. The CDR3 spells CASSLKRGGHRETQYF. Here the CDR3 DNA reads TGTGCCAGCAGCCTCAAGCGGGGGGGCCATCGAGAGACCCAGTACTTC.

The chain has TRBV9 and TRBJ2-5; D is possibly TRBD2 (6 bases). Germline V gene sequence: CDR1 SGDLS, CDR2 YYNGEE. This CDR3 has 15 amino acids. V dropped 6 bases and J dropped 5 bases, with 20 bases sitting between them. DNA for the CDR3: TGTGCCAGCACTAAGGGAGCGGGCGATGGGGAGACCCAGTACTTC. Translation: CASTKGAGDGETQYF.

This chain links TRBV18 with TRBJ2-1; 12 bases line up with TRBD1. This CDR3 is 15 amino acids long. V lost 6 bases to trimming and J lost 7 bases; unmatched junction nucleotides: 7. The germline gives CDR1 KGHSH, CDR2 LQKENI. The CDR3 DNA follows: TGTGCCAGCTCCCCGGGACAGGGGGCATGGAATGAGCAGTTCTTC. Translating gives CASSPGQGAWNEQFF.

The J gene is TRBJ2-5, the V gene TRBV4-1; maybe TRBD2 (6 bases). V was clipped by 4 bases and J by 0 bases, with 9 bases between them. Germline V gene data show CDR1 as MGHRA and CDR2 as YSYEKL. The CDR3 extends over 14 amino acids. CDR3 sequence (DNA): TGCGCCAGCAGCCTCTGGACTAACCAAGAGACCCAGTACTTC. This sequence encodes CASSLWTNQETQYF.

This chain links TRBV5-1 with TRBJ2-3; no clear D gene. The V gene's germline CDR1 is SGHRS and CDR2 YFSETQ. V dropped 0 bases and J dropped 7 bases, with 12 bases sitting between them. The CDR3 is made up of 14 amino acids. This CDR3 reads CASSLDAPGNTQYF. The CDR3, as DNA: TGCGCCAGCAGCTTGGACGCCCCTGGAAATACGCAGTATTTT.

This clonotype was observed many times. This chain links TRBV7-2 with TRBJ2-4; the D is unclear. The CDR3 contains 12 residues. CDR1 is SGHTA and CDR2 is FQGNSA in the germline V gene. V shed 5 bases and J shed 9 bases, with 11 bases lying between them. The CDR3 DNA is TGTGCCAGCAGCCTCAGCGTGTCCATTCAGTACTTC. This codes for CASSLSVSIQYF.

The chain couples TRBV12-3 or TRBV12-4 to TRBJ2-6; possibly TRBD1 for D (6 bases). The CDR3 consists of 17 residues. Trimming cost V 7 bases and J 0 bases, with 16 bases left between them. The CDR3 bases are TGTGCCAGCACCCGGACAGCTACACGCTCTGGGGCCAACGTCCTGACTTTC. Translated, it gives CASTRTATRSGANVLTF.

This clonotype has more than one count but fewer than ten. The chain carries TRBV7-9 and TRBJ2-7, with D possibly being TRBD2 (5 bases). The last part of the DNA fits TRBJ2-5 better; the J call may be wrong. The CDR3 has 14 residues. Germline assignment: CDR1 SEHNR and CDR2 FQNEAQ (reference sequence). The CDR3 reads CASSAAVAGETQYF. The CDR3 bases are TGTGCCAGCAGCGCCGCGGTCGCGGGAGAGACCCAGTACTTC.

The J gene is TRBJ2-4, the V gene TRBV2; possible D gene TRBD1, 5 bases. CDR3 length: 15 amino acids. V was trimmed by 3 bases and J by 4 bases, leaving 13 bases between them. CDR1 is SNHLY and CDR2 is FYNNEI in the germline V gene. The CDR3 here is CASSEGQVVKNIQYF. Here the CDR3 DNA reads TGTGCCAGCAGTGAGGGGCAGGTGGTGAAAAACATTCAGTACTTC.

This clonotype was seen a few times. The J gene is TRBJ2-1, the V gene TRBV7-3; D possibly corresponds to TRBD2 (5 bases). Germline lookup yields CDR1 SGHTA and CDR2 FQGTGA. Deletions cut 5 bases from V and 0 bases from J, with 11 bases between. CDR3 length: 15 residues. The CDR3: CASSPERSSYNEQFF. The CDR3 DNA reads as TGTGCCAGCAGCCCCGAGCGGAGCTCCTACAATGAGCAGTTCTTC.

The chain joins TRBV6-5 to TRBJ1-6, with TRBD1 as a possible D gene (6 bases). The germline V and J ends were trimmed by 6 bases and 6 bases, with 15 bases remaining between them. CDR1 MNHEY and CDR2 SVGAGI come from the germline V gene. The CDR3 loop spans 15 amino acids. Here the CDR3 DNA reads TGTGCCAGCAGAGAGGACAGACGGGGTAATTCACCCCTCCACTTT. Its protein is CASREDRRGNSPLHF.

A few counts support this clonotype. The V gene is TRBV12-3 or TRBV12-4, the J gene TRBJ2-7, with D possibly being TRBD2 (5 bases). Trimming shortened V by 6 bases and J by 0 bases, and 12 bases separated the two germline ends. CDR3 length equals 14 residues. CDR3 in DNA: TGTGCCAGCAGCTTTGGGGAGCCCTCCTACGAGCAGTACTTC. Protein sequence: CASSFGEPSYEQYF.

The CDR3 here is CASSNLTGSQETQYF. The CDR3 nucleotides read TGTGCCAGCAGCAACCTGACAGGATCCCAAGAGACCCAGTACTTC. The chain combines TRBV9 with TRBJ2-5; possible D gene TRBD1, 6 bases. The V and J ends lost 4 bases and 1 base respectively, with 14 bases between them. The CDR3 is 15 residues long. CDR1 is SGDLS and CDR2 is YYNGEE in the germline V gene.

The V call is TRBV24-1, the J call TRBJ2-1; a possible D gene is TRBD1 (5 bases). Looked up from germline, CDR1 is KGHDR and CDR2 is SFDVKD. The CDR3 has 11 amino acids. The ends were cut back, 9 bases at V and 10 bases at J, with 12 bases in the middle. CDR3 bases: TGTGCCACCGCGCAGGGTGGCGAGCAGTTCTTC. Amino acids: CATAQGGEQFF.

This clonotype was recorded a few times. The J gene is TRBJ2-7, the V gene TRBV3-1; no firm D call. V dropped 1 base and J dropped 0 bases, with 7 bases sitting between them. The CDR3 is 14 amino acids. Germline lookup yields CDR1 LGHDT and CDR2 YNNKEL (reference sequence). CDR3 sequence reads: CASSQGAHSYEQYF. CDR3 coding DNA: TGTGCCAGCAGCCAAGGGGCTCACTCCTACGAGCAGTACTTC.

This clonotype was detected a few times. The chain has TRBV7-2 and TRBJ1-6, with D possibly matching TRBD1 (5 bases). This CDR3 region has 16 residues. Germline V CDR1 and CDR2: SGHTA, FQGNSA. Deletions cut 5 bases from V and 5 bases from J, with 16 bases between. The CDR3 DNA reads TGTGCCAGCAGCCCGACGGGGGGGACCAATAATTCACCCCTCCACTTT. Its protein is CASSPTGGTNNSPLHF.

Comment on this clonotype: Since a much larger clone is just one base distant, this may be a read error. V and J are TRBV11-3 and TRBJ2-5; TRBD2 agrees at 12 bases. This CDR3 is 16 amino acids long. The V and J ends lost 4 bases and 11 bases, in that order; junction bases with no gene match: 14. Germline V gives CDR1 SGHNT, CDR2 YENEEA. CDR3 residues: CASSSTSGSSGVEQYF. The CDR3 DNA reads TGTGCCAGCAGCTCGACTAGCGGGAGTAGCGGAGTTGAGCAGTACTTC.

The gene calls are TRBV11-2 and TRBJ1-1; a possible D gene is TRBD1 (5 bases). V was trimmed by 5 bases and J by 3 bases, leaving 22 bases between them. Germline loops: CDR1 SGHAT, CDR2 FQNNGV. This CDR3 has 17 residues. The CDR3 here is CASSPRSWGDRDTEAFF. The CDR3 region has the DNA TGTGCCAGCAGCCCCAGGTCATGGGGGGATCGTGACACTGAAGCTTTCTTT.

This clonotype was counted only a few times. It may be a read error: a sequence one base away is much more abundant. The chain joins TRBV5-1 to TRBJ2-7; TRBD1 might be the D (5 bases). V dropped 4 bases and J dropped 10 bases, with 21 bases sitting between them. This CDR3 is built from 14 residues. Germline assignment: CDR1 SGHRS and CDR2 YFSETQ. The CDR3, as DNA: TGCGCCAGCAGCGTTGCGTCTCGACAGAGTGGACAGTACTTC. It specifies CASSVASRQSGQYF. Full variable domain (rest looked up from reference TRBV5-1 and TRBJ2-7): KAGVTQTPRYLIKTRGQQVTLSCSPISGHRSVSWYQQTPGQGLQFLFEYFSETQRNKGNFPGRFSGRQFSNSRSEMNVSTLELGDSALYLCASSVASRQSGQYFGPGTRLTVT.

The J gene is TRBJ2-5, the V gene TRBV3-1; D may be TRBD2 (6 bases). The germline V and J ends were trimmed by 7 bases and 1 base, with 19 bases remaining between them. Looked up from germline, CDR1 is LGHDT and CDR2 is YNNKEL (reference sequence). This CDR3 region has 16 residues. Written as DNA, the CDR3 is TGTGCCAGCACCAACAATGCGGGACTCCGCCAAGAGACCCAGTACTTC. This translates into CASTNNAGLRQETQYF.

This clonotype came up a few times. This chain uses TRBV7-2 with TRBJ2-1, with 8 bases lining up with TRBD1. Germline V gives CDR1 SGHTA, CDR2 FQGNSA. The V segment lost 5 bases and the J segment 8 bases; nucleotides outside the gene matches: 11. CDR3 length equals 15 residues. The CDR3 spells CASSPTGQDGDEQFF. CDR3 in DNA: TGTGCCAGCAGCCCCACGGGACAGGACGGCGATGAGCAGTTCTTC.

The J gene is TRBJ2-2, the V gene TRBV6-1; D unclear. Trimming removed 2 bases from V and 0 bases from J, with 13 bases in between. The CDR3 has 17 residues. CDR1 and CDR2 (germline): MNHNS, SASEGT. Here the CDR3 reads CASSESWTAANTGELFF. DNA for the CDR3: TGTGCCAGCAGTGAATCCTGGACCGCCGCGAACACCGGGGAGCTGTTTTTT.